What follows are 8 T cell receptor beta chains derived from one specimen sequenced in a study of control samples from healthy donors and cancer patients (dated by TCRdb to about 2020). Library preparation used the immunoSEQ multiplex PCR assay. TCRdb limited this immuneACCESS table to in-frame rearrangements with V and J called. A share of clones is missing; checked studies link under half to unresolved V genes, and the rest is unexplained. Present in this sample are under 130,000 clones, about 89% of which were seen just once. Jointly, the top ten make up approximately 19% of the sample. The specimen sequenced was PBMCs. Every receptor here comes from a man aged 55 to 70 with lung cancer.

This clone was counted a single time. The chain links TRBV13 to TRBJ2-5, with TRBD2 as a possible D gene (5 bases). Germline CDR1 and CDR2: PRHDT and FYEKMQ (reference sequence). With 3 bases removed from V and 2 bases from J, the gap between germline ends came to 10 bases. This CDR3 is built from 14 residues. CDR3 protein: CASSFRTPQETQYF. The CDR3 DNA is TGTGCCAGCAGCTTTAGGACTCCGCAAGAGACCCAGTACTTC.

The chain employs TRBV18 and TRBJ1-1; D is unresolved. Germline-derived CDR1 and CDR2 are KGHSH and LQKENI. The CDR3 sequence is 15 residues long. Trimming stripped 6 bases from V and 1 base from J, with 15 bases between. In nucleotides, the CDR3 is TGTGCCAGCTCCCTACAGTTGAAAGGGAACACTGAAGCTTTCTTT. This sequence encodes CASSLQLKGNTEAFF.

The chain couples TRBV11-3 to TRBJ2-2, with a weak D call TRBD1 (5 bases). Germline CDR1 reads SGHNT; CDR2 reads YENEEA. There are 16 residues in the CDR3. V was clipped by 3 bases and J by 1 base, with 12 bases between them. In DNA, the CDR3 is TGTGCCAGCAGCTTCTTTGGAAGGGGGAACACCGGGGAGCTGTTTTTT. Protein: CASSFFGRGNTGELFF.

The chain employs TRBV18 and TRBJ1-2; 12 bases match TRBD1. CDR1 KGHSH and CDR2 LQKENI come from the germline V gene. Trimming removed 3 bases from V and 4 bases from J; junction bases left unmatched: 6. The CDR3 is 16 residues long. Here the CDR3 reads CASSPGQGATGYGYTF. The DNA of the CDR3 is TGTGCCAGCTCACCGGGACAGGGGGCAACGGGCTATGGCTACACCTTC.

This chain joins TRBV9 and TRBJ2-1; tentatively, D is TRBD2 (6 bases). Trimming pared 4 bases from V and 4 bases from J, leaving 15 bases between. In germline, CDR1 is SGDLS, CDR2 YYNGEE. CDR3 length: 15 amino acids. The CDR3 here is CASSPLGGFYNEQFF. CDR3 nucleotide sequence: TGTGCCAGCAGCCCGTTGGGGGGTTTTTACAATGAGCAGTTCTTC.

The chain joins TRBV6-1 to TRBJ1-4, with 10 bases identical to TRBD1. The CDR3 totals 15 residues. Losses at the gene ends were 4 bases for V and 5 bases for J; bases not matched to a gene: 4. Germline CDR1 is MNHNS and CDR2 is SASEGT. The CDR3: CASSGAGQGNEKLFF. CDR3 DNA: TGTGCCAGCAGTGGGGCGGGACAGGGGAATGAAAAACTGTTTTTT.

There are a few counts of this clone. This chain links TRBV19 with TRBJ2-2; no clear D gene. V lost 6 bases, J lost 9 bases, and 5 bases lay in between. This CDR3 region has 10 residues. In germline, CDR1 is LNHDA, CDR2 SQIVND (reference sequence). CDR3 in DNA: TGTGCCAGTAGGGACCGGGAGCTGTTTTTT. Its protein product is CASRDRELFF.

The chain carries TRBV5-1 and TRBJ2-2; 12 nucleotides match TRBD2. Germline values: CDR1 SGHRS, CDR2 YFSETQ. The CDR3 is 15 residues long. Germline trimming cut 4 bases from V and 3 bases from J; bases unmatched to any gene: 1. The CDR3 loop reads CASSGTSGYTGELFF. The CDR3, as DNA: TGCGCCAGCAGCGGGACTAGCGGGTACACCGGGGAGCTGTTTTTT.